Below are 9 T cell receptor beta chains sequenced from a single sample in a study of T cell responses to AZD1222 COVID-19 vaccine. Sequencing was performed with immunoSEQ multiplex PCR; in TCRdb, only in-frame clones are kept and a portion is missing. This table holds some 66,000 clones, roughly 87% found once. Sequences were derived from peripheral blood, sampled on day 0 of AZD1222 vaccination. All receptors derive from an adult in good health.

V gene TRBV18 combines with J gene TRBJ1-2, with D possibly being TRBD1 (5 bases). V was trimmed by 3 bases and J by 5 bases, leaving 7 bases between them. Germline V CDR1 and CDR2: KGHSH, LQKENI. The CDR3 loop spans 12 amino acids. CDR3 in amino acids: CASSPQGYGYTF. For the CDR3, the DNA is TGTGCCAGCTCACCGCAGGGTTATGGCTACACCTTC.

The chain recombines TRBV12-3 or TRBV12-4 with TRBJ2-2; D is undetermined. Trimming took 5 bases from V and 3 from J, leaving 4 bases between them. The CDR3 is made up of 12 amino acids. In DNA, the CDR3 is TGTGCCAGCAGTACAGACACCGGGGAGCTGTTTTTT. Translating it yields CASSTDTGELFF.

V usage is TRBV6-5 and J usage is TRBJ2-2, with D possibly matching TRBD1 (6 bases). Germline CDR1 reads MNHEY; CDR2 reads SVGAGI. V gave up 2 bases and J gave up 7 bases, with 14 bases separating them. CDR3 size: 15 residues. The CDR3 sequence: CASSYVSRGDGELFF. The DNA for the CDR3 is TGTGCCAGCAGTTACGTGAGCAGGGGAGACGGGGAGCTGTTTTTT.

V gene TRBV6-5 combines with J gene TRBJ1-1; tentatively, D is TRBD1 (5 bases). The CDR3 totals 16 residues. V gave up 2 bases and J gave up 4 bases, with 17 bases separating them. In germline, CDR1 is MNHEY, CDR2 SVGAGI. CDR3 bases: TGTGCCAGCAGTTACCACGGGGGGGACGGGATCACTGAAGCTTTCTTT. It is translated as CASSYHGGDGITEAFF.

V usage is TRBV5-1 and J usage is TRBJ2-1; 7 nucleotides line up with TRBD2. The V gene's germline CDR1 is SGHRS and CDR2 YFSETQ. The CDR3 has 13 residues. V shed 0 bases and J 6 bases; nucleotides not matched to a gene: 0. In nucleotides, the CDR3 is TGCGCCAGCAGCTTGGGACTAGCCAATGAGCAGTTCTTC. Amino acid sequence: CASSLGLANEQFF.

The CDR3 is CASSRLYGYTF. CDR3 nucleotide sequence: TGTGCCAGCAGCAGATTGTATGGCTACACCTTC. J is TRBJ1-2 and V is TRBV5-8; D uncertain. Germline lookup yields CDR1 SGHTS and CDR2 YDEGEE. Trimming cost V 4 bases and J 5 bases, with 6 bases left between them. This CDR3 region has 11 residues.

The CDR3 spells CASSLGAGTDTQYF. The CDR3 DNA follows: TGTGCCAGCAGCTTAGGGGCCGGCACAGATACGCAGTATTTT. The rearrangement links TRBV11-2 to TRBJ2-3; no clear D gene. Trimming took 1 base from V and 1 from J, leaving 6 bases between them. The germline gives CDR1 SGHAT, CDR2 FQNNGV. The CDR3 runs 14 residues. Variable domain in full (rest from reference TRBV11-2 and TRBJ2-3): EAGVAQSPRYKIIEKRQSVAFWCNPISGHATLYWYQQILGQGPKLLIQFQNNGVVDDSQLPKDRFSAERLKGVDSTLKIQPAKLEDSAVYLCASSLGAGTDTQYFGPGTRLTVL.

The gene calls are TRBV7-9 and TRBJ2-2; D might be TRBD1 (6 bases). Germline CDR1 and CDR2: SEHNR and FQNEAQ (reference sequence). Trimming stripped 6 bases from V and 1 base from J, with 15 bases between. This CDR3 is 16 amino acids long. The CDR3 loop reads CASRVRQAMNTGELFF. In DNA form, the CDR3 reads TGTGCCAGCAGAGTTAGACAGGCGATGAACACCGGGGAGCTGTTTTTT. The full variable domain, rest sourced from reference TRBV7-9 and TRBJ2-2, is DTGVSQNPRHKITKRGQNVTFRCDPISEHNRLYWYRQTLGQGPEFLTYFQNEAQLEKSRLLSDRFSAERPKGSFSTLEIQRTEQGDSAMYLCASRVRQAMNTGELFFGEGSRLTVL.

This clone was observed once. The chain couples TRBV6-1 to TRBJ1-1, with D tentatively TRBD1 (5 bases). CDR1 is MNHNS, CDR2 SASEGT, per germline. The V gene lost 0 bases and the J gene lost 5 bases, with 7 bases spanning the gap. The CDR3 runs 13 residues. The CDR3 DNA is TGTGCCAGCAGTGAAGCGCGGGGGACTGAAGCTTTCTTT. Residues: CASSEARGTEAFF.